This T cell receptor beta chain was identified during a study of cytomegalovirus exposure and HLA in healthy donors. Both 60 Vbeta primers and 13 Jbeta primers went into the PCR. Some clones are missing from TCRdb's copy, which holds only in-frame ones; the method was immunoSEQ multiplex PCR. The sample has 250,000 to 350,000 clones, roughly 89% seen once. A few counts support this clone. The CDR3 covers 14 residues. Trimming at V came to 6 bases and at J to 5 bases, leaving 8 bases not matched to a gene. Germline CDR1 MNHEY, CDR2 SVGAGI. The source of this sequence is a man between 35 and 55 years old in good health and CMV-seropositive. This chain connects TRBV6-5 to TRBJ1-1; 8 bases match TRBD1. The sample taken for sequencing was PBMCs. CDR3 DNA: TGTGCCAGCAGGCGAGGACAGGGAGGGACTGAAGCTTTCTTT. Encoded protein: CASRRGQGGTEAFF.